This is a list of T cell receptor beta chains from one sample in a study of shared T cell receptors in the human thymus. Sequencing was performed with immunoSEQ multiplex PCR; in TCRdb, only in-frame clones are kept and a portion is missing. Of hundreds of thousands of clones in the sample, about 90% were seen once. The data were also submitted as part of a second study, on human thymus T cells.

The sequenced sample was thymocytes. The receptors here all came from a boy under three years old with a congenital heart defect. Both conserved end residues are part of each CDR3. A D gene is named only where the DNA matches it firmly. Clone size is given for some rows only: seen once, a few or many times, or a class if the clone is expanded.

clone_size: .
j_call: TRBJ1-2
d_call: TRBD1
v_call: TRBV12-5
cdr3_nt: TGTGCTAGTGGTCCCCCGGGACAGGGTTTAAATGGCTACACCTTC
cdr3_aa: CASGPPGQGLNGYTF

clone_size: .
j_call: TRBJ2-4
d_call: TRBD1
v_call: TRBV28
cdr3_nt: TGTGCCAGCAGTTTGGGACAGGACCAAGCCAAAAACATTCAGTACTTC
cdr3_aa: CASSLGQDQAKNIQYF

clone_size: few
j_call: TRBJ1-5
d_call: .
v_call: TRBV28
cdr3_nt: TGTGCCAGCAGTTTAATGGACAGAATCAATCGTAGCAATCAGCCCCAGCATTTT
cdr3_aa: CASSLMDRINRSNQPQHF

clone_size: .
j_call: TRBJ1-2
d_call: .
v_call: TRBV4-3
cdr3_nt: TGCGCCAGCAGCCAAGTCCGGGGGGATGGCTACACCTTC
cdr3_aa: CASSQVRGDGYTF

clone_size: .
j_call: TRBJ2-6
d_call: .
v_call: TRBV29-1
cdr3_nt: TGCGGGGGGGCTATAGCTGGGGCCAACGTCCTGACTTTC
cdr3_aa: CGGAIAGANVLTF

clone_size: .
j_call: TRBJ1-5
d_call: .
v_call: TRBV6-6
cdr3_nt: TGTGCCAGCAGTTACGCCGGGGAATCGGGGCCCCAGCATTTT
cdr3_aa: CASSYAGESGPQHF

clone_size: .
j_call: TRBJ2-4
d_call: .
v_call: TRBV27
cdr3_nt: TGTGCCAGCAGTCCCCTAGCCAAAAACATTCAGTACTTC
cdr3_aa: CASSPLAKNIQYF

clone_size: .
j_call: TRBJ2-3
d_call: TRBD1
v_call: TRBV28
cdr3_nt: TGTGCCAGCAGTGGGGACAGGGAATCAGATACGCAGTATTTT
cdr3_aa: CASSGDRESDTQYF

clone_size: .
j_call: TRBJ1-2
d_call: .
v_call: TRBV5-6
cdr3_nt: TGTGCCAGCAGCGAAACTGCGGGGACTCGGTATGGCTACACCTTC
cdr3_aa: CASSETAGTRYGYTF

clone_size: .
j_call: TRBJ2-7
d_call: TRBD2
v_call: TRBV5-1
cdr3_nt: TGCGCCAGCAGCTTGGGGAGACTAGCGGGCATCTCCTACGAGCAGTACTTC
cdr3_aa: CASSLGRLAGISYEQYF

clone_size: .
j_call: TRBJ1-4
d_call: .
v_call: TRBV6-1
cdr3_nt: TGTGCCAGCAGTGATGCGACAGGAGCAACTAATGAAAAACTGTTTTTT
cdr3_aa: CASSDATGATNEKLFF

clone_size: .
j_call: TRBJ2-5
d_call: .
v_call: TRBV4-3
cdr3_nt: TGCGCCAGCAGCCCATTGCTCGGGGACTCAAAAGAGACCCAGTACTTC
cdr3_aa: CASSPLLGDSKETQYF

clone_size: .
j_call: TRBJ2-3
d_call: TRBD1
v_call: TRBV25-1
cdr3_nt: TGTGCCAGCAGTGAATCGTGGGACAGGGGGCGAACAGATACGCAGTATTTT
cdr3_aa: CASSESWDRGRTDTQYF

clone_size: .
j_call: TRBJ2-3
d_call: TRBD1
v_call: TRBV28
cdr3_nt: TGTGCCAGCAGTTCCGGACAGGGACTCACAGATACGCAGTATTTT
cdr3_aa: CASSSGQGLTDTQYF

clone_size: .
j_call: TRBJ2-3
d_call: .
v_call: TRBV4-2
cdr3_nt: TGTGCCAGCAGCCAAGTGTGGGCGGGGAAAGATACGCAGTATTTT
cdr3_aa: CASSQVWAGKDTQYF

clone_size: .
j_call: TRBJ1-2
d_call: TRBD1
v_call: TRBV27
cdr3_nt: TGTGCCAGCAGTTTCCGACAGGGGGCTAACTATGGCTACACCTTC
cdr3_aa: CASSFRQGANYGYTF

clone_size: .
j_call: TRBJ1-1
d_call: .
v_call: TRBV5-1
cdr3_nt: TGCGCCAGCAGCTCCCTGGCCGGGACACTGAACACTGAAGCTTTCTTT
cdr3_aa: CASSSLAGTLNTEAFF

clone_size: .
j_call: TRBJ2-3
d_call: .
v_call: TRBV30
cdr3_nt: TGTGCCTGGAGAAGTGGCAGATACACAGATACGCAGTATTTT
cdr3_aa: CAWRSGRYTDTQYF

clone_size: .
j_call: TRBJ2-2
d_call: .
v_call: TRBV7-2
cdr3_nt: TGTGCCAGCAGCGCACGTCTCAGGGTTGTGGGAACCGGGGAGCTGTTTTTT
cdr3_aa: CASSARLRVVGTGELFF

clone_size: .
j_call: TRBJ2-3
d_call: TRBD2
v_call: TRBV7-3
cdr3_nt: TGTGCCAGCAGCTCGAGCGGGGTTTCAGATACGCAGTATTTT
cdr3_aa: CASSSSGVSDTQYF

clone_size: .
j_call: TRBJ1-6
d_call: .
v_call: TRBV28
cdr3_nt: TGTGCCAGCAGTGAAAACAGGCTGTTACCCCACTCCTATAATTCACCCCTCCACTTT
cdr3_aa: CASSENRLLPHSYNSPLHF

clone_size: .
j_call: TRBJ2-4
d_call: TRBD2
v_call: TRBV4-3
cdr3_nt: TGCGCCAGCAGCCAAGGTTTGCGGGGGGGCACGGCGGACATTCAGTACTTC
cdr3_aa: CASSQGLRGGTADIQYF

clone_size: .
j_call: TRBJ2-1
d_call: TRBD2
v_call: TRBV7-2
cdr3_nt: TGTGCCAGCAGCCTGCCGAAGCGGGGAGTGGCGTTCGAGCAGTTCTTC
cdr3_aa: CASSLPKRGVAFEQFF

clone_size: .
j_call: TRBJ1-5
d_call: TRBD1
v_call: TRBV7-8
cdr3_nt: TGTGCCAGCAGCTTAAAGGGACAGGGGACGGGTCAGCCCCAGCATTTT
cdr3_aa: CASSLKGQGTGQPQHF

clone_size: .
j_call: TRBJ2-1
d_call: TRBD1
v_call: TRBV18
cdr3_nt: TGTGCCAGCTCACCAGGTAGTACAGGGGTTGACAATGAGCAGTTCTTC
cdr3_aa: CASSPGSTGVDNEQFF